Sequencing of this T cell receptor beta chain was carried out in a study of blood T cells in healthy people across ages (dated by TCRdb to the mid-2010s). For the study in its entirety: In model experiments, template switching captured roughly one uniquely barcoded TCR beta cDNA molecule for every two T cells. The study measured age-related changes in TCR beta repertoire diversity using deep sequencing normalized with unique cDNA molecular identifiers. Four age groups were formed from the donors: young (average about 16 years), middle-aged (more than 35), aged (about 62) and long-lived (around 82). Donors of different ages were randomly distributed across sequencing lanes to avoid experimental bias. For two donors (one aged 18 to 30 and one aged 80 or older), the study analyzed two additional independent replicas of 1 million unique cDNA reads from the same blood draw.

About this clonotype: Its antigen has not been determined. The record has no base qualities; no much larger clone is one base away.

The donors were under 40 Caucasian individuals from Russia, aged 6 to 90 years, who were systemically healthy. Each donor gave around 9.9 milliliters of peripheral blood, collected into EDTA-treated Vacutainer tubes. PBMCs were isolated by Ficoll-Paque density-gradient centrifugation, with at least 6 million obtained per sample. Trizol reagent was used to extract total RNA from the PBMCs, yielding at least 6 micrograms per sample. For every donor, an aliquot of PBMCs went through flow cytometry to measure the percentages of naive CD45RAhigh/CD27high T cells. CDR1 and CDR2 are drawn from the germline V gene: LGHNA, YSLEER. V gives up 4 bases and J gives up 4 bases, and the segment between their germline ends measures 14 bases. The CDR3 spans 15 residues, from the cysteine through the phenylalanine. This entry keeps only the CDR3 DNA: 45 bases, framed from base 1. Beyond this particular receptor, the publication reports: Estimates of total diversity based on one million sequenced T cells were regarded as lower bounds and as underestimates. Since profiling was done on bulk unsorted PBMCs, naive and antigen-experienced compartments could not be conclusively compared. The long-lived group showed more naive CD4+ T cells, fewer expanded clones and increased TCR diversity than the aged group, suggesting age selection. Because donor CMV infection status was unknown, age-related changes in expanded clonotypes were potentially confounded. As age increased, observed TCR beta diversity per million T cells dropped in a roughly linear way, and a significant reduction was already evident by age 40. The percentage of naive T cells measured by flow cytometry correlated strongly with observed TCR beta diversity.

Library preparation employed 5' RACE. The sequencer was an Illumina HiSeq 2500. A second PCR of roughly 7 to 11 cycles was performed with a sample-barcoded 5' primer and a J-beta primer mix. A unique molecular identifier was introduced onto each TCR beta cDNA molecule by a template-switch 5' adaptor carrying 12 random nucleotides. Each sample yielded at least 3 million CDR3-containing paired-end reads. The Mint cDNA synthesis kit, primed by a TRBC-specific oligonucleotide, was used to synthesize first-strand cDNA from all RNA. Following uracil-DNA glycosylase treatment, a first 18-cycle PCR with universal primers M1SS and BC2_uni_R was performed on all cDNA. As for the authors' bioinformatics: For normalization, 1 million high-quality reads were randomly selected from each sample, with every read carrying a distinct molecular identifier. Reads with shared molecular identifiers were discarded instead of being binned into consensus sequences. MiTCR, run with a Q25 quality threshold and the strictest error-elimination algorithm, handled CDR3 identification, clonotype clustering and error correction. A nonparametric unseen species model with Euler transformation was used to estimate lower-bound total TCR beta diversity. The public reads were reanalyzed by TCRdb: fastp trimming at Q25, MiXCR alignment, in-frame beta chains only. Records with the same CDR3 protein are collapsed into one entry carrying the most frequent genes and DNA. The V and J calls follow TCRdb's processing rather than the paper's. The sample table records hundreds of thousands of distinct CDR3 sequences; roughly 56% of these occur just once. Around 25% of the sample is held by the ten biggest clonotypes.

The rearranged segments are TRBV4-3 and TRBJ2-1; TRBD2 might be the D gene, on 6 matching bases. The source is a man aged 35-49 years in good health. Material for sequencing was blood. Read as DNA, the sequence is TGCGCCAGCAGCCGACCGGGACTCCTTTACAATGAGCAGTTCTTC. It translates to CASSRPGLLYNEQFF.